Following are 30 T cell receptor beta chains from one sample sequenced in a study of T-cell memory formation after mild COVID-19. TCRdb ran MiXCR on the 5' RACE reads and lists one entry per CDR3 protein. This sample has 110,000 to 150,000 distinct CDR3 sequences, with almost 25% found just once. Sequenced input: PBMCs or a T cell subset sorted from them (not recorded which). The receptor set was obtained from an adult woman who had mild COVID-19 (a few samples of this study predate the infection). Cell type and time point are not known.

In this sample, this clonotype turned up a few times. The chain employs TRBV29-1 and TRBJ2-7; no firm D call. This CDR3 comprises 12 residues. Trimming left V 7 bases short and J 0 bases short, with 10 bases between. The V gene's germline CDR1 is SQVTM and CDR2 ANQGSEA. CDR3 amino acids: CSARDTSYEQYF. Written as DNA, the CDR3 is TGCAGCGCAAGAGACACCTCCTACGAGCAGTACTTC.

V and J are TRBV24-1 and TRBJ1-1; the D is unclear. The CDR3 runs 13 residues. V was shortened by 10 bases and J by 0 bases, with 11 bases between the two germline ends. Germline V gene sequence: CDR1 KGHDR, CDR2 SFDVKD. The CDR3 nucleotides are TGTGCCACTAGGCGGACGGTGAACACTGAAGCTTTCTTT. Translating it yields CATRRTVNTEAFF.

This clonotype was observed a few times. The rearrangement joins TRBV6-6 to TRBJ1-2; weak D call: TRBD1 (6 bases). Germline values: CDR1 MNHNY, CDR2 SVGAGI (reference sequence). This CDR3 comprises 14 residues. The ends were cut back, 6 bases at V and 0 bases at J, with 11 bases in the middle. The CDR3 bases are TGTGCCAGCAGACCACAGGGTCCTAACTATGGCTACACCTTC. Its translation is CASRPQGPNYGYTF.

This clonotype was counted a few times. The chain recombines TRBV21-1 with TRBJ2-1; TRBD2, the table's D call, lacks a check against the DNA. TRBV21-1 is designated a pseudogene. The CDR3 is 14 residues long. Here the CDR3 reads CASSARDGGNEQFF. The CDR3 nucleotides read TGTGCCAGCAGCGCCCGGGACGGCGGGAATGAGCAGTTCTTC.

This chain uses TRBV7-9 with TRBJ1-5; 11 bases agree with TRBD1. V shed 7 bases and J 2 bases; nucleotides not matched to a gene: 4. Germline V gene lookup returns CDR1 SEHNR and CDR2 FQNEAQ (reference sequence). The CDR3 sequence is 15 residues long. The CDR3 region has the DNA TGTGCCAGCAAGTCGGGACAGGGGGGCAATCAGCCCCAGCATTTT. Translation: CASKSGQGGNQPQHF.

This clonotype was seen a handful of times. The rearrangement joins TRBV9 to TRBJ2-1, with D tentatively TRBD2 (5 bases). The CDR3 loop spans 15 amino acids. The V gene lost 4 bases and the J gene lost 10 bases, with 21 bases spanning the gap. CDR1 and CDR2 (germline): SGDLS, YYNGEE. The CDR3 region has the DNA TGTGCCAGCAGCCCCCCGGGGTACGCTCCGGTCGAGCAGTTCTTC. This codes for CASSPPGYAPVEQFF.

The V gene is TRBV7-9, the J gene TRBJ2-7; the match to TRBD1 covers 10 bases. This CDR3 region has 13 residues. J lost 7 bases, V lost 4 bases, and 4 bases had no gene match. Germline CDR1 is SEHNR and CDR2 is FQNEAQ (reference sequence). The CDR3 nucleotides are TGTGCCAGCAGCTCCGGGACAGGGGAAGAGCAGTACTTC. It encodes CASSSGTGEEQYF.

CDR3: CASSQGVGNEQFF. Here the CDR3 DNA reads TGTGCCAGCAGCCAGGGGGTTGGCAATGAGCAGTTCTTC. The V gene is TRBV7-8, the J gene TRBJ2-1; the match to TRBD1 covers 7 bases. Germline lookup yields CDR1 SGHVS and CDR2 FQNEAQ. Losses at the gene ends were 5 bases for V and 6 bases for J; bases not matched to a gene: 4. The CDR3 consists of 13 residues.

The chain joins TRBV15 to TRBJ1-6, with D tentatively TRBD1 (5 bases). The CDR3 is made up of 19 amino acids. V lost 5 bases and J 0 bases, leaving 20 bases between the germline ends. Germline V lookup: CDR1 LNHNV, CDR2 YYDKDF (reference sequence). CDR3 in DNA: TGTGCCACCAGCGGCGATCCTGGACGGACAAGCTCCTATAATTCACCCCTCCACTTT. As protein: CATSGDPGRTSSYNSPLHF.

This clonotype turned up a few times. The rearrangement joins TRBV7-9 to TRBJ1-5, with a tentative D call TRBD1 (6 bases). The V end lost 5 bases, the J end lost 0 bases, and 8 bases lay between the germline ends. CDR1 is SEHNR, CDR2 FQNEAQ, per germline (reference sequence). The CDR3 runs to 14 residues. The CDR3 is CASSAQGSNQPQHF. The DNA of the CDR3 is TGTGCCAGCAGCGCACAGGGTAGCAATCAGCCCCAGCATTTT.

This clonotype was seen only a few times. The chain carries TRBV7-9 and TRBJ2-5; 10 nucleotides line up with TRBD2. V trimming: 5 bases; J trimming: 2 bases; junction bases outside the gene matches: 8. The germline CDR1 and CDR2 sequences are SEHNR and FQNEAQ (reference sequence). The CDR3 covers 16 residues. CDR3 protein: CASSPPRTSGQETQYF. Written as DNA, the CDR3 is TGTGCCAGCAGCCCACCTCGGACTAGCGGACAAGAGACCCAGTACTTC.

This clonotype occurred a few times. The V call is TRBV29-1, the J call TRBJ2-2, with D tentatively TRBD1 or TRBD2 (6 bases each). This CDR3 comprises 17 residues. Trimming removed 4 bases at V and 0 bases at J, with 18 bases between. Germline V gene data show CDR1 as SQVTM and CDR2 as ANQGSEA. The CDR3 here is CSVAGGAEKANTGELFF. CDR3 nucleotide sequence: TGCAGCGTTGCCGGGGGCGCGGAGAAAGCGAACACCGGGGAGCTGTTTTTT.

The sample holds a few counts of this clonotype. This sequence joins TRBV12-3 or TRBV12-4 and TRBJ1-2; D is uncertain. V lost 2 bases and J 8 bases, leaving 12 bases between the germline ends. The length of the CDR3 is 13 residues. Written as DNA, the CDR3 is TGTGCCAGCAGTTTATCAGCTCCCCGCGGCTACACCTTC. Encoded protein: CASSLSAPRGYTF.

The gene calls are TRBV29-1 and TRBJ2-7, with TRBD2 matching over 13 bases. The CDR3 loop spans 14 amino acids. The germline V gene has CDR1 SQVTM and CDR2 ANQGSEA. Losses at the gene ends were 6 bases for V and 5 bases for J; bases not matched to a gene: 7. The CDR3 reads CSVTGLAGVDEQYF. DNA of the CDR3: TGCAGCGTGACCGGACTAGCGGGAGTCGACGAGCAGTACTTC.

The sample holds a few counts of this clonotype. The chain combines TRBV27 with TRBJ1-1; no definite D call. The CDR3 has 14 residues. Trimming took 3 bases from V and 3 from J, leaving 11 bases between them. The germline V gene has CDR1 MNHEY and CDR2 SMNVEV (reference sequence). The CDR3 is CASSLWLMDTEAFF. The DNA of the CDR3 is TGTGCCAGCAGTTTGTGGTTGATGGACACTGAAGCTTTCTTT.

The table lists this clonotype with a few counts. The rearrangement joins TRBV7-6 to TRBJ2-5; 8 bases align to TRBD2. The CDR3 has 16 amino acids. CDR1 is SGHVS and CDR2 is FNYEAQ in the germline V gene. With 5 bases clipped from V and 3 bases from J, the junction kept 11 bases outside the gene matches. The CDR3 DNA sequence: TGTGCCAGCAGCCCCCGGGGGGGGCGTGTGGAAGAGACCCAGTACTTC. Encoded protein: CASSPRGGRVEETQYF.

The chain employs TRBV15 and TRBJ2-2; possible D gene TRBD1, 5 bases. Looked up from germline, CDR1 is LNHNV and CDR2 is YYDKDF (reference sequence). This CDR3 has 14 amino acids. The V end was cut by 4 bases, the J end by 1 base, with 7 bases between. Here the CDR3 DNA reads TGTGCCACCAGCACAGGGCTGAACACCGGGGAGCTGTTTTTT. Translated: CATSTGLNTGELFF.

The chain carries TRBV7-8 and TRBJ2-1, with 7 nucleotides matching TRBD1. Germline V lookup: CDR1 SGHVS, CDR2 FQNEAQ. Trimming at V came to 2 bases and at J to 6 bases, leaving 4 bases not matched to a gene. The length of the CDR3 is 14 residues. The DNA of the CDR3 is TGTGCCAGCAGCTTACCGGGACAGCCCAATGAGCAGTTCTTC. As protein: CASSLPGQPNEQFF. The variable domain in full, with the rest retrieved from reference TRBV7-8 and TRBJ2-1, is GAGVSQSPRYKVAKRGQDVALRCDPISGHVSLFWYQQALGQGPEFLTYFQNEAQLDKSGLPSDRFFAERPEGSVSTLKIQRTQQEDSAVYLCASSLPGQPNEQFFGPGTRLTVL.

The sample holds a few counts of this clonotype. This chain joins TRBV2 and TRBJ2-3; 8 bases match TRBD2. CDR1 and CDR2 (germline): SNHLY, FYNNEI. With 3 bases clipped from V and 5 bases from J, the junction kept 4 bases outside the gene matches. The CDR3 consists of 14 residues. CDR3 region: CASSDGGAGDTQYF. The CDR3 region has the DNA TGTGCCAGCAGTGACGGGGGGGCTGGAGATACGCAGTATTTT.

The J gene is TRBJ2-2, the V gene TRBV4-3; the D is unclear. V was pared by 2 bases and J by 6 bases, with 4 bases between. The germline CDR1 and CDR2 sequences are LGHNA and YSLEER. This CDR3 is 12 amino acids long. This CDR3 reads CASSQRPGELFF. For the CDR3, the DNA is TGCGCCAGCAGCCAACGGCCCGGGGAGCTGTTTTTT.

This clonotype was observed a few times. This rearrangement joins TRBV7-9 to TRBJ2-3, with 8 bases fitting TRBD2. The germline V gene encodes CDR1 SEHNR and CDR2 FQNEAQ (reference sequence). The junction had 5 bases not matched to a gene; V was cut back by 4 bases and J by 2 bases. This CDR3 has 15 residues. The CDR3 nucleotides read TGTGCCAGCAGCTCTTTGACTAGCGACACAGATACGCAGTATTTT. It encodes CASSSLTSDTDTQYF.

This clonotype was detected ten times or more. The V gene is TRBV19, the J gene TRBJ2-7; the match to TRBD2 covers 7 bases. The V gene end was trimmed by 1 base and the J gene end by 7 bases; junction bases not matched to a gene: 7. This CDR3 contains 14 residues. Germline lookup yields CDR1 LNHDA and CDR2 SQIVND (reference sequence). The CDR3 sequence is CASSIVGGSEEQYF. CDR3 nucleotides: TGTGCCAGTAGTATAGTTGGCGGGAGCGAAGAGCAGTACTTC.

The chain has TRBV25-1 and TRBJ1-3; D is ambiguous. Germline V gene lookup returns CDR1 MGHDK and CDR2 SYGVNS. The CDR3 consists of 11 residues. Trimming took 8 bases from V and 3 from J, leaving 5 bases between them. This CDR3 is CASQIGNTIYF. The CDR3 bases are TGTGCCAGCCAGATTGGAAACACCATATATTTT.

The chain joins TRBV7-3 to TRBJ1-1; D gene unclear. Trimming took 5 bases from V and 4 from J, leaving 14 bases between them. The CDR3 contains 14 residues. The germline V gene has CDR1 SGHTA and CDR2 FQGTGA. Here the CDR3 reads CASSPLAGGTEAFF. The CDR3 DNA follows: TGTGCCAGCAGCCCCCTGGCGGGCGGCACTGAAGCTTTCTTT.

V gene TRBV11-2 combines with J gene TRBJ1-2; no clear D gene. The CDR3 is 13 residues long. CDR1 and CDR2 (germline): SGHAT, FQNNGV. V was shortened by 5 bases and J by 6 bases, with 13 bases between the two germline ends. The CDR3 here is CASSPHLLDGYTF. DNA for the CDR3: TGTGCCAGCAGCCCCCATTTATTGGATGGCTACACCTTC.

This chain joins TRBV12-3 or TRBV12-4 and TRBJ1-2; D is possibly TRBD1 (5 bases). Trimming took 10 bases from V and 4 from J, leaving 25 bases between them. CDR3 length: 16 residues. CDR3 coding DNA: TGTGCCACCACCCCCGTAGGGGACTCTGGAGGCTATGGCTACACCTTC. This codes for CATTPVGDSGGYGYTF.

The chain carries TRBV15 and TRBJ2-5; 7 bases are a match to TRBD2. The V gene end was trimmed by 6 bases and the J gene end by 5 bases; junction bases not matched to a gene: 27. Germline V gene sequence: CDR1 LNHNV, CDR2 YYDKDF (reference sequence). The CDR3 extends over 20 amino acids. This CDR3 is CATRGSGPLSSGKRTETQYF. The CDR3 nucleotides read TGTGCCACCAGAGGTAGCGGGCCTCTCTCGTCCGGAAAAAGAACGGAGACCCAGTACTTC.

The V gene is TRBV4-3, the J gene TRBJ2-1; D is unresolved. CDR1 is LGHNA and CDR2 is YSLEER in the germline V gene. V was trimmed by 0 bases and J by 4 bases, leaving 13 bases between them. CDR3 length: 16 amino acids. The CDR3 reads CASSQESGWAYNEQFF. CDR3 DNA: TGCGCCAGCAGCCAAGAATCGGGTTGGGCATACAATGAGCAGTTCTTC.

The chain employs TRBV12-3 or TRBV12-4 and TRBJ2-3; D call uncertain. Trimming took off 6 bases at V and 5 bases at J, with 15 bases between the two ends. The CDR3 extends over 14 amino acids. CDR3 region: CASRLGLYRDTQYF. The CDR3 nucleotides are TGTGCCAGCAGGTTGGGGTTGTATAGAGATACGCAGTATTTT.

This clonotype has only a few counts. The gene calls are TRBV5-6 and TRBJ1-5; 8 nucleotides agree with TRBD1. CDR3 size: 15 residues. In germline, CDR1 is SGHDT, CDR2 YYEEEE. With V trimmed by 2 bases and J by 7 bases, 8 bases remained unmatched. The CDR3 reads CASSFYDRGLQPQHF. Here the CDR3 DNA reads TGTGCCAGCAGCTTTTACGACAGGGGTTTACAGCCCCAGCATTTT. Full variable domain (rest looked up from reference TRBV5-6 and TRBJ1-5): DAGVTQSPTHLIKTRGQQVTLRCSPKSGHDTVSWYQQALGQGPQFIFQYYEEEERQRGNFPDRFSGHQFPNYSSELNVNALLLGDSALYLCASSFYDRGLQPQHFGDGTRLSIL.